Following are 3 T cell receptor beta chains from one sample sequenced in a study of blood T cell repertoires in COVID-19. The method was immunoSEQ multiplex PCR; TCRdb's version includes in-frame clones alone and lacks a portion of them. The profile shows around 45,000 clones, around 90% of them singletons. The sequenced sample consisted of peripheral blood. These receptors were taken from a man aged 60 to 69 with active COVID-19.

This chain joins TRBV5-1 and TRBJ1-2; 10 bases align to TRBD1. The CDR3 has 17 amino acids. Looked up from germline, CDR1 is SGHRS and CDR2 is YFSETQ. V lost 4 bases, J lost 6 bases, and 15 bases stayed unmatched. The CDR3 spells CASSRGRDRGFANGYTF. In DNA, the CDR3 is TGCGCCAGCAGCCGGGGGCGGGACAGGGGATTTGCGAATGGCTACACCTTC.

The V call is TRBV5-1, the J call TRBJ2-5, with TRBD1 matching 7 bases. Germline CDR1 is SGHRS and CDR2 is YFSETQ. The CDR3 is 14 residues long. V dropped 4 bases and J dropped 1; count of bases not matched to a gene: 4. For the CDR3, the DNA is TGCGCCAGCAGCCCCGGGACAGCCCAAGAGACCCAGTACTTC. Amino acids: CASSPGTAQETQYF.

The rearrangement uses TRBV3-1 (or the pseudogene TRBV3-2) and TRBJ1-1; D gene ambiguous. CDR1 and CDR2 (germline): LGHDT, YNNKEL (reference sequence). The ends were cut back, 4 bases at V and 2 bases at J, with 11 bases in the middle. The CDR3 contains 14 residues. CDR3 sequence reads: CASSLVLSNTEAFF. CDR3 DNA: TGTGCCAGCAGCCTAGTTCTTTCAAACACTGAAGCTTTCTTT.